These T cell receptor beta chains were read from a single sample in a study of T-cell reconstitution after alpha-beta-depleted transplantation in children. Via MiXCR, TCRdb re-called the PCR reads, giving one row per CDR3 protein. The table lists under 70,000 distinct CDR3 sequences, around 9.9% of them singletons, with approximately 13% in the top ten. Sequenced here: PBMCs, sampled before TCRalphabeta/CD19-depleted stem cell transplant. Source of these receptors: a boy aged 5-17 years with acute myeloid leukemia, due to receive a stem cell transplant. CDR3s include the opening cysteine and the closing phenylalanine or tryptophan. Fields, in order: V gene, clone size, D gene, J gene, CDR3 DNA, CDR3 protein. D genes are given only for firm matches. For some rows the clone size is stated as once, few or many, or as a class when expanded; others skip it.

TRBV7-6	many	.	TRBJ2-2	TGTGCCAGCAGCTTTATAGGCACCGGGGAGCTGTTTTTT	CASSFIGTGELFF
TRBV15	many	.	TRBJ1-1	TGTGCCACCAGCAGAGATTACCAGGAAGCTTTCTTT	CATSRDYQEAFF
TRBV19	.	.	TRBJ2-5	TGTGCCAGTAGTACCTCCTCCGGGTGGGGGGAGACCCAGTACTTC	CASSTSSGWGETQYF
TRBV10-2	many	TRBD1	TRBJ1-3	TGCGCCACGGCCGGGACAGTCGGAAACACCATATATTTT	CATAGTVGNTIYF
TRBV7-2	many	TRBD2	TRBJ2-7	TGTGCCAGCAGCACCGGGACTAGCGGGGGCAGCTCCTACGAGCAGTACTTC	CASSTGTSGGSSYEQYF
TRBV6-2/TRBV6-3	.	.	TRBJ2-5	TGTGCCAGCAGTTACTCGATGGTTGGGGGGTACGAGACCCAGTACTTC	CASSYSMVGGYETQYF
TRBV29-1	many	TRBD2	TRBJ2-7	TGCAGCGTTGGGGTACTAGCGGGGAACTACGAGCAGTACTTC	CSVGVLAGNYEQYF
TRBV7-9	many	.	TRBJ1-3	TGTGCCAGCAGCTTAGCCGGTAACACCATATATTTT	CASSLAGNTIYF
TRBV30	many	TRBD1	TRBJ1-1	TGTGCCTGGACCCCGGGACAGGGGGCTGAAGCTTTCTTT	CAWTPGQGAEAFF
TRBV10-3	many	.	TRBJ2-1	TGTGCCATCAGTGATAACAATGAGCAGTTCTTC	CAISDNNEQFF
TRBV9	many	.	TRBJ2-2	TGTGCCAGCAGCGTAGGAAGAATACTTGCGAACACCGGGGAGCTGTTTTTT	CASSVGRILANTGELFF
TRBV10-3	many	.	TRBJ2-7	TGTGCCACTACCCCAGGGGAGGCGGACGAGCAGTACTTC	CATTPGEADEQYF
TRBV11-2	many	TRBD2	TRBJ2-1	TGTGCCAGCAGCTTAGGGCGTAGCGGGAGTTACAATGAGCAGTTCTTC	CASSLGRSGSYNEQFF
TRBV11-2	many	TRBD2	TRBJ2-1	TGTGCCAGCAGCGGAGGCCCCCTAGCGGGAGGGGGTGAGCAGTTCTTC	CASSGGPLAGGGEQFF
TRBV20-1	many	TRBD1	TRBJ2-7	TGCAGTGCTAGCATAAGGGGGCTTGCTGGCGAGCAGTACTTC	CSASIRGLAGEQYF
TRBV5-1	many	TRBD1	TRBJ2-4	TGCGCCAGCAGCTCGACAGGGGAATCGGCCAAAAACATTCAGTACTTC	CASSSTGESAKNIQYF
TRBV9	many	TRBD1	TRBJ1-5	TGTGCCAGCAGCCCACAGGGGGCGGGTCAGCCCCAGCATTTT	CASSPQGAGQPQHF
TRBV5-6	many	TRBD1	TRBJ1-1	TGTGCCAGCAGCTCCGCGGGGACAGCGAACACTGAAGCTTTCTTT	CASSSAGTANTEAFF
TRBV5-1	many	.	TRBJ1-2	TGCGCCAGCAGCTTGACGGTTGCAGTGGGTGGCTACACCTTC	CASSLTVAVGGYTF
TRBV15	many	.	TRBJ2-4	TGTGCCACCAGCAACACCCGGACCGATTTAGCCAAAAACATTCAGTACTTC	CATSNTRTDLAKNIQYF
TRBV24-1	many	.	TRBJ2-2	TGTGCCACCGGGACAAGGAACACCGGGGAGCTGTTTTTT	CATGTRNTGELFF
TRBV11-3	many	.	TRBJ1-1	TGTGCCAGCAACCGGGCCGGGGACACTGAAGCTTTCTTT	CASNRAGDTEAFF